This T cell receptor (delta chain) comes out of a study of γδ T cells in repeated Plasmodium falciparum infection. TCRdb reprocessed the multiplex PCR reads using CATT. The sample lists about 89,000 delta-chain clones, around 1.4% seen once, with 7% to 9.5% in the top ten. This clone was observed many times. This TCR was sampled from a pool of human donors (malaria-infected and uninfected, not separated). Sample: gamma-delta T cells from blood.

Here the CDR3 DNA reads TGTGCTCTTGGGGAACGGGAGGGACTCCCGGCGGCCCCCGATAAACTCATCTTT. Amino acids: CALGEREGLPAAPDKLIF. V is TRDV1 and J is TRDJ1; D remains ambiguous. Looked up from germline, CDR1 is TSWWSYY and CDR2 is QGS. This CDR3 comprises 18 residues. Trimming stripped 1 base from V and 3 bases from J, with 21 bases between.